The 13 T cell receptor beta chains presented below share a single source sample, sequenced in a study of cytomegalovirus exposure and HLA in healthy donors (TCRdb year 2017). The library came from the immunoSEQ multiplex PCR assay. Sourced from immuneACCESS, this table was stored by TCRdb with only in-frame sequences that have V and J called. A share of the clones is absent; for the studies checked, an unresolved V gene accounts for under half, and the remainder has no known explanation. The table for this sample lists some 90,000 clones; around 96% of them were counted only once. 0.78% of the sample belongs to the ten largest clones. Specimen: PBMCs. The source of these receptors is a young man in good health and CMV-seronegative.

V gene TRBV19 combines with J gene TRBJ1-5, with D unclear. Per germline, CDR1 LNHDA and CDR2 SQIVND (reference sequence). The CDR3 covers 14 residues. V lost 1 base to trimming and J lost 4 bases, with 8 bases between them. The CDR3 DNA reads TGTGCCAGTAGTATAGGACTCGCAAATCAGCCCCAGCATTTT. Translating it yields CASSIGLANQPQHF.

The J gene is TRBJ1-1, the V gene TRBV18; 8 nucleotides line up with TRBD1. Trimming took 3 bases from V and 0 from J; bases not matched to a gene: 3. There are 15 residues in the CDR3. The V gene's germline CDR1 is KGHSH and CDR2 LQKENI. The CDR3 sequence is CASSPTGVMNTEAFF. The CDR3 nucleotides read TGTGCCAGCTCACCGACAGGGGTCATGAACACTGAAGCTTTCTTT. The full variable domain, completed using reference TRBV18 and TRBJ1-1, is NAGVMQNPRHLVRRRGQEARLRCSPMKGHSHVYWYRQLPEEGLKFMVYLQKENIIDESGMPKERFSAEFPKEGPSILRIQQVVRGDSAAYFCASSPTGVMNTEAFFGQGTRLTVV.

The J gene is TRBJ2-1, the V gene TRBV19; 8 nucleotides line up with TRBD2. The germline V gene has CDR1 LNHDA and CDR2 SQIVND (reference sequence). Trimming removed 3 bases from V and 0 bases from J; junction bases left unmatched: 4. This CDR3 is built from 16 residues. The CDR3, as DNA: TGTGCCAGTAGTATTACTAGCGGTGGCTCCTACAATGAGCAGTTCTTC. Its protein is CASSITSGGSYNEQFF.

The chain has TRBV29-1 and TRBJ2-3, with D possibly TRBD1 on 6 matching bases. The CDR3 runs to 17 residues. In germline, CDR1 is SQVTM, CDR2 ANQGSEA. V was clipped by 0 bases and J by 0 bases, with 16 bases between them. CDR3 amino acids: CSVEDGLRDISTDTQYF. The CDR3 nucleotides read TGCAGCGTTGAAGACGGCCTCCGGGACATTAGCACAGATACGCAGTATTTT.

The CDR3 here is CASSNIPPGAKNIQYF. DNA of the CDR3: TGTGCCAGCAGCAACATACCCCCAGGGGCCAAAAACATTCAGTACTTC. The gene calls are TRBV27 and TRBJ2-4, with a possible D match to TRBD1 (5 bases). V dropped 6 bases and J dropped 1 base, with 16 bases sitting between them. This CDR3 has 16 amino acids. CDR1 is MNHEY and CDR2 is SMNVEV in the germline V gene (reference sequence).

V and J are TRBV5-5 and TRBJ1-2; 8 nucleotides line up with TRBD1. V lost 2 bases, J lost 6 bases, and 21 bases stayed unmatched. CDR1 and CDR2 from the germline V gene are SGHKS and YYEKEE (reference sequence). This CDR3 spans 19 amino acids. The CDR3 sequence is CASSFTGGQGFYRGDGYTF. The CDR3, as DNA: TGTGCCAGCAGCTTCACAGGAGGACAGGGTTTCTATCGTGGGGATGGCTACACCTTC. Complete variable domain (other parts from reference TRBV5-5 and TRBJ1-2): DAGVTQSPTHLIKTRGQQVTLRCSPISGHKSVSWYQQVLGQGPQFIFQYYEKEERGRGNFPDRFSARQFPNYSSELNVNALLLGDSALYLCASSFTGGQGFYRGDGYTFGSGTRLTVV.

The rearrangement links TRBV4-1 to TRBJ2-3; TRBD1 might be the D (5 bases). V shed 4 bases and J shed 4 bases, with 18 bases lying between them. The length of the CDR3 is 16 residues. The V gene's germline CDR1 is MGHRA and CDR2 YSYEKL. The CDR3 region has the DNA TGCGCCAGCAGCCGTCGCCCAGTGGGGCAGTCAGATACGCAGTATTTT. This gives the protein CASSRRPVGQSDTQYF.

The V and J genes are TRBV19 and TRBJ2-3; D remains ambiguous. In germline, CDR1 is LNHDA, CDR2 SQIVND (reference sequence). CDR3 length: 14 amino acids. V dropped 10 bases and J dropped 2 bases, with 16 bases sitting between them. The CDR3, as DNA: TGTGCCACTGCAGTTCGGAGCTTCACAGATACGCAGTATTTT. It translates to CATAVRSFTDTQYF.

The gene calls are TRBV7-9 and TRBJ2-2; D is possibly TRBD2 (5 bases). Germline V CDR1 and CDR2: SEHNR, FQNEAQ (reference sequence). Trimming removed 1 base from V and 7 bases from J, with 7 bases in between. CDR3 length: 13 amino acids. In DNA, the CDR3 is TGTGCCAGCAGCTTAGGCGGGTACGGGGAGCTGTTTTTT. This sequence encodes CASSLGGYGELFF. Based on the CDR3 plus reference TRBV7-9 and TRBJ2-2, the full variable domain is DTGVSQNPRHKITKRGQNVTFRCDPISEHNRLYWYRQTLGQGPEFLTYFQNEAQLEKSRLLSDRFSAERPKGSFSTLEIQRTEQGDSAMYLCASSLGGYGELFFGEGSRLTVL.

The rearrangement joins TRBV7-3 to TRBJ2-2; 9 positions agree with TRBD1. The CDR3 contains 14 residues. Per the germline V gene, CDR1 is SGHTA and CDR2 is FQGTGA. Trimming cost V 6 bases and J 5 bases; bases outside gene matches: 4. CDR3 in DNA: TGTGCCAGCAGTCTCGGGACAGGGACCGGGGAGCTGTTTTTT. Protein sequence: CASSLGTGTGELFF.

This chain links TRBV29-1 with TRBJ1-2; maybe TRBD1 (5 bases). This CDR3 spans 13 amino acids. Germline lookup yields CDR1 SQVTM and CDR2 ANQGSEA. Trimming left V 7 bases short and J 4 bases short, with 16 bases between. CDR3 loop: CSAQRGEGYGYTF. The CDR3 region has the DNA TGCAGCGCCCAGCGGGGGGAGGGCTATGGCTACACCTTC.

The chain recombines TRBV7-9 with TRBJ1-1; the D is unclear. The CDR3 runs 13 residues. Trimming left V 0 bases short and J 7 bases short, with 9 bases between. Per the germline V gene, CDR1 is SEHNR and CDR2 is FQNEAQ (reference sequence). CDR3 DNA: TGTGCCAGCAGCTTAGCGCGGGGTAATGAAGCTTTCTTT. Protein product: CASSLARGNEAFF.

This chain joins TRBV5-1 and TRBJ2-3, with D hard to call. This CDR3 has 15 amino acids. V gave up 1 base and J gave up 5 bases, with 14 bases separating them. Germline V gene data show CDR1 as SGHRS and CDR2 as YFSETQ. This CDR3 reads CASSLLAHVGDTQYF. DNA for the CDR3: TGCGCCAGCAGCTTGTTAGCCCACGTGGGAGATACGCAGTATTTT.